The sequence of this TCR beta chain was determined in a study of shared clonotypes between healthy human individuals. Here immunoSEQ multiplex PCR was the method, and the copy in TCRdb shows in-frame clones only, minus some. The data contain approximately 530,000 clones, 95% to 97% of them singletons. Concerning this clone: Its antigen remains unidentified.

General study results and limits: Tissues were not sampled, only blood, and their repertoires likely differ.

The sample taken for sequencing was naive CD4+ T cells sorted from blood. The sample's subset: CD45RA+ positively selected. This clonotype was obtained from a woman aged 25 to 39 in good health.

CDR3 bases: TGCGCCAGCAGCTTGGATAAGGCGGGGCAGACGAAAGGTCGAGACATTCAGTACTTC. This sequence encodes CASSLDKAGQTKGRDIQYF. The chain recombines TRBV5-1 with TRBJ2-4, with D possibly matching TRBD2 (6 bases). Germline lookup yields CDR1 SGHRS and CDR2 YFSETQ. The CDR3 runs to 19 residues. The ends were cut back, 0 bases at V and 8 bases at J, with 27 bases in the middle.